This passage covers 29 T cell receptor beta chains from one sample sequenced in a study of response to subunit inactivated influenza vaccine. TCRdb re-called the RT-PCR reads with MiXCR, one entry per CDR3 protein. The sample includes some 600,000 distinct CDR3 sequences, about 14% of them seen just once. The sequenced sample was PBMCs from blood, obtained roughly 2 weeks before vaccination. The receptors come from a man aged 45-65 years who received an inactivated influenza vaccine.

The rearrangement uses TRBV7-9 and TRBJ2-7; either TRBD1 or TRBD2 may supply D (5 bases each). Trimming shortened V by 2 bases and J by 2 bases, and 16 bases separated the two germline ends. There are 16 residues in the CDR3. The germline CDR1 and CDR2 sequences are SEHNR and FQNEAQ (reference sequence). The CDR3 nucleotides read TGTGCCAGCAGCTTACAGGGAAGTAGCGCTACCTACGAGCAGTACTTC. It specifies CASSLQGSSATYEQYF.

This clonotype was detected many times. The chain combines TRBV11-2 with TRBJ2-1; D not resolved. Deletions cut 6 bases from V and 7 bases from J, with 10 bases between. Germline V gene sequence: CDR1 SGHAT, CDR2 FQNNGV. This CDR3 comprises 12 residues. The CDR3: CASSSIGNEQFF. The CDR3 region has the DNA TGTGCCAGCAGTTCTATAGGGAATGAGCAGTTCTTC.

The V gene is TRBV6-1, the J gene TRBJ2-4, with D possibly TRBD1 on 7 matching bases. Trimming shortened V by 7 bases and J by 1 base, and 20 bases separated the two germline ends. This CDR3 has 17 residues. From germline, CDR1 is MNHNS and CDR2 SASEGT. The CDR3 DNA reads as TGTGCCAGCAAAGCCTTCAGGGGGGAGCATGCCAAAAACATTCAGTACTTC. Residues: CASKAFRGEHAKNIQYF.

This clonotype has a handful of counts. The V gene is TRBV6-2 or TRBV6-3, the J gene TRBJ1-1; D is possibly TRBD1 (6 bases). From germline, CDR1 is MNHEY and CDR2 SVGEGT. The CDR3 consists of 13 residues. The germline V and J ends were trimmed by 6 bases and 3 bases, with 11 bases remaining between them. In DNA, the CDR3 is TGTGCCAGCAGCAAACAGGGCTACACTGAAGCTTTCTTT. Protein product: CASSKQGYTEAFF.

In DNA form, the CDR3 reads TGCGCCAGCAGGCGGACAGACACAGATACGCAGTATTTT. It translates to CASRRTDTDTQYF. The genes are TRBV5-1 and TRBJ2-3, with a weak D call TRBD1 (6 bases). This CDR3 has 13 amino acids. CDR1 is SGHRS and CDR2 is YFSETQ in the germline V gene. V lost 5 bases and J lost 2, with 9 bases in between.

There are a few counts of this clonotype. The J gene is TRBJ2-5, the V gene TRBV10-1; 8 nucleotides agree with TRBD2. This CDR3 has 16 residues. Germline CDR1 reads WNHNN; CDR2 reads SYGVQD (reference sequence). The junction had 10 bases not matched to a gene; V was cut back by 3 bases and J by 4 bases. The CDR3 nucleotides are TGCGCCAGCAGTGACCGAAGGACTAGCCCTGGAGAGACCCAGTACTTC. This translates into CASSDRRTSPGETQYF.

Regarding this clonotype: Mismatch with germline at one junction end may stem from a read error. The rearrangement links TRBV6-2 or TRBV6-3 to TRBJ2-7; 7 nucleotides line up with TRBD2. Germline CDR1 is MNHEY and CDR2 is SVGEGT. The CDR3 sequence is 15 residues long. CDR3 region: CASGYEAGVSYEQYF. The CDR3 DNA is TGTGCCAGCGGTTATGAGGCGGGGGTCTCCTACGAGCAGTACTTC.

This rearrangement joins TRBV6-1 to TRBJ2-2, with D unclear. Germline CDR1 MNHNS, CDR2 SASEGT. V was pared by 6 bases and J by 0 bases, with 14 bases between. This CDR3 has 16 residues. CDR3 sequence (DNA): TGTGCCAGCAGACCCTCTGCGTTCGCGAACACCGGGGAGCTGTTTTTT. Amino acid sequence: CASRPSAFANTGELFF.

This clonotype was observed a handful of times. The V gene is TRBV6-2 or TRBV6-3, the J gene TRBJ2-5; TRBD2 matches at 7 bases. V gave up 6 bases and J gave up 3 bases; unmatched junction bases: 7. Germline V gene data show CDR1 as MNHEY and CDR2 as SVGEGT. There are 14 residues in the CDR3. CDR3 DNA sequence: TGTGCCAGCAGGATACTAGCGCGGGAAGAGACCCAGTACTTC. As protein: CASRILAREETQYF.

The gene calls are TRBV7-6 and TRBJ2-1, with D possibly being TRBD2 (5 bases). CDR3 size: 16 residues. Germline values: CDR1 SGHVS, CDR2 FNYEAQ. The germline V and J ends were trimmed by 3 bases and 4 bases, with 16 bases remaining between them. CDR3 coding DNA: TGTGCCAGCAGCTTGAGGTCTAGCACCTCTTACAATGAGCAGTTCTTC. The encoded protein is CASSLRSSTSYNEQFF.

This clonotype was recorded a few times. The chain links TRBV7-9 to TRBJ2-2; the D is unclear. There are 13 residues in the CDR3. Germline loops: CDR1 SEHNR, CDR2 FQNEAQ (reference sequence). Trimming shortened V by 5 bases and J by 7 bases, and 11 bases separated the two germline ends. The CDR3 sequence is CASSPYLIGELFF. In DNA form, the CDR3 reads TGTGCCAGCAGCCCTTACTTAATCGGGGAGCTGTTTTTT.

This clonotype was counted only a few times. The genes are TRBV20-1 and TRBJ2-2; D is ambiguous. CDR3 length equals 11 residues. The V end lost 6 bases, the J end lost 6 bases, and 8 bases lay between the germline ends. Germline V CDR1 and CDR2: DFQATT, SNEGSKA (reference sequence). CDR3 DNA sequence: TGCAGTGCCAGGACGGCCGGGGAGCTGTTTTTT. This codes for CSARTAGELFF.

This clonotype appeared a few times. The gene calls are TRBV20-1 and TRBJ2-1; 7 bases map to TRBD1. Germline CDR1 reads DFQATT; CDR2 reads SNEGSKA (reference sequence). J lost 6 bases, V lost 2 bases, and 4 bases had no gene match. The CDR3 has 13 amino acids. The CDR3 coding sequence is TGCAGTGCTAGATCAGACAGGGTCAATGAGCAGTTCTTC. It specifies CSARSDRVNEQFF.

The chain couples TRBV9 to TRBJ2-7, with a possible D match to TRBD1 (6 bases). Between the trimmed V and J ends, which lost 10 bases and 5 bases, there was a span of 19 bases. The CDR3 loop spans 13 amino acids. Germline V gene data show CDR1 as SGDLS and CDR2 as YYNGEE. CDR3 in DNA: TGTGCCCCTCGAGACAGGCGTTTCAACGAGCAGTACTTC. It translates to CAPRDRRFNEQYF.

This clonotype was counted only a few times. The chain couples TRBV5-1 to TRBJ1-1, with 7 bases lining up with TRBD1. The V and J ends lost 5 bases and 5 bases, in that order; junction bases with no gene match: 9. The CDR3 has 14 amino acids. CDR1 SGHRS and CDR2 YFSETQ come from the germline V gene. The CDR3, as DNA: TGCGCCAGCAGGGAAAGGGACAGAGGGACTGAAGCTTTCTTT. This codes for CASRERDRGTEAFF.

This clonotype has a handful of counts. The chain recombines TRBV6-2 or TRBV6-3 with TRBJ2-7, with D maybe TRBD2 (5 bases). The CDR3 has 15 amino acids. Deletions cut 6 bases from V and 0 bases from J, with 15 bases between. Per germline, CDR1 MNHEY and CDR2 SVGEGT. The CDR3: CASRLNGVPSYEQYF. The CDR3 DNA reads as TGTGCCAGCAGATTAAACGGGGTCCCCTCCTACGAGCAGTACTTC.

This clonotype was recorded at least ten times. The V gene is TRBV4-3, the J gene TRBJ2-2; TRBD1 aligns across 8 bases. CDR1 and CDR2 (germline): LGHNA, YSLEER. The J segment lost 5 bases and the V segment lost 4 bases, leaving 12 bases of the junction unmatched. The CDR3 is 17 residues long. In DNA, the CDR3 is TGCGCCAGCAGCCGTAGTCACCGGGACAGGTATACCGGGGAGCTGTTTTTT. It specifies CASSRSHRDRYTGELFF.

This clonotype has a handful of counts. The chain has TRBV19 and TRBJ2-1; D gene uncertain. The CDR3 sequence is 15 residues long. CDR1 and CDR2 (germline): LNHDA, SQIVND (reference sequence). V dropped 3 bases and J dropped 8 bases, with 17 bases sitting between them. The CDR3 sequence is CASSIRHGFMDEQFF. CDR3 in DNA: TGTGCCAGTAGTATTAGGCACGGATTCATGGATGAGCAGTTCTTC.

The chain has TRBV6-5 and TRBJ2-1; D may be TRBD1 (6 bases). The germline V gene encodes CDR1 MNHEY and CDR2 SVGAGI. CDR3 size: 17 residues. Deletions cut 2 bases from V and 2 bases from J, with 16 bases between. The CDR3 loop reads CASSYHPMGAAYNEQFF. The CDR3 DNA is TGTGCCAGCAGTTACCACCCTATGGGGGCTGCCTACAATGAGCAGTTCTTC.

The chain couples TRBV12-3 or TRBV12-4 to TRBJ1-4; D is unresolved. Deletions cut 0 bases from V and 10 bases from J, with 12 bases between. This CDR3 region has 14 residues. CDR3: CASSLAGRVGKLFF. CDR3 coding DNA: TGTGCCAGCAGTTTAGCGGGAAGGGTAGGAAAACTGTTTTTT.

J is TRBJ2-7 and V is TRBV9, with TRBD2 identical over 7 bases. CDR3 length: 19 residues. The germline CDR1 and CDR2 sequences are SGDLS and YYNGEE. Trimming cost V 4 bases and J 1 base; bases outside gene matches: 20. CDR3 sequence reads: CASSPQAGKGRLGSYEQYF. The CDR3, as DNA: TGTGCCAGCAGCCCCCAAGCGGGGAAGGGCAGACTTGGGTCCTACGAGCAGTACTTC.

The chain uses TRBV24-1 and TRBJ2-3, with D possibly being TRBD2 (5 bases). Trimming pared 6 bases from V and 1 base from J, leaving 10 bases between. The V gene's germline CDR1 is KGHDR and CDR2 SFDVKD. This CDR3 is built from 14 residues. This CDR3 is CATSWTQGTDTQYF. For the CDR3, the DNA is TGTGCCACCAGTTGGACTCAGGGCACAGATACGCAGTATTTT.

The CDR3 DNA reads as TGTGCCAGCAGTTTGATAGTACAAACCCCCTCCTACGAGCAGTACTTC. As protein: CASSLIVQTPSYEQYF. J is TRBJ2-7 and V is TRBV28; D remains ambiguous. In germline, CDR1 is MDHEN, CDR2 SYDVKM. The CDR3 is 16 amino acids. Trimming left V 3 bases short and J 0 bases short, with 15 bases between.

This clonotype appeared a few times. The chain uses TRBV7-2 and TRBJ2-7; 9 bases fit TRBD1. Germline values: CDR1 SGHTA, CDR2 FQGNSA. This CDR3 region has 15 residues. Germline trimming cut 0 bases from V and 6 bases from J; bases unmatched to any gene: 6. The CDR3, as DNA: TGTGCCAGCAGCTTAGCGCCGGGACAGGGAGGCGAGCAGTACTTC. This codes for CASSLAPGQGGEQYF.

V gene TRBV20-1 combines with J gene TRBJ2-3; D is unresolved. Germline CDR1 reads DFQATT; CDR2 reads SNEGSKA (reference sequence). The CDR3 runs 12 residues. V was cut by 4 bases and J by 6 bases, with 11 bases left in between. CDR3 nucleotide sequence: TGCAGTGCTACTAGTGGTCCCGATACGCAGTATTTT. Amino acids: CSATSGPDTQYF.

The chain carries TRBV5-1 and TRBJ2-7; no clear D gene. Germline values: CDR1 SGHRS, CDR2 YFSETQ. V was shortened by 5 bases and J by 6 bases, with 12 bases between the two germline ends. The CDR3 contains 12 residues. The CDR3 DNA follows: TGCGCCAGCAGGGCCCTTACGCTCGAGCAGTACTTC. Translated: CASRALTLEQYF.

The chain has TRBV4-1 and TRBJ2-3; 8 bases are shared with TRBD1. The V gene end was trimmed by 0 bases and the J gene end by 6 bases; junction bases not matched to a gene: 8. The CDR3 is 16 amino acids. In germline, CDR1 is MGHRA, CDR2 YSYEKL. The CDR3 DNA sequence: TGCGCCAGCAGCCAAGATCGACAGGGGCTCCGGGATACGCAGTATTTT. Encoded protein: CASSQDRQGLRDTQYF.

This chain uses TRBV4-3 with TRBJ2-3, with 9 bases aligning to TRBD2. This CDR3 contains 16 residues. J lost 7 bases, V lost 1 base, and 9 bases had no gene match. Germline loops: CDR1 LGHNA, CDR2 YSLEER. The CDR3 spells CASSQGAASGVNTQYF. In DNA, the CDR3 is TGCGCCAGCAGCCAAGGAGCGGCTAGCGGGGTGAATACGCAGTATTTT.

This clonotype showed up just a few times. This chain links TRBV9 with TRBJ1-1; possible D gene TRBD1, 5 bases. Germline assignment: CDR1 SGDLS and CDR2 YYNGEE. Between the trimmed V and J ends, which lost 2 bases and 12 bases, there was a span of 20 bases. CDR3 size: 14 residues. Written as DNA, the CDR3 is TGTGCCAGCAGCGTGCTCGACGGAGGGGACGATCCTTTCTTT. As protein: CASSVLDGGDDPFF.